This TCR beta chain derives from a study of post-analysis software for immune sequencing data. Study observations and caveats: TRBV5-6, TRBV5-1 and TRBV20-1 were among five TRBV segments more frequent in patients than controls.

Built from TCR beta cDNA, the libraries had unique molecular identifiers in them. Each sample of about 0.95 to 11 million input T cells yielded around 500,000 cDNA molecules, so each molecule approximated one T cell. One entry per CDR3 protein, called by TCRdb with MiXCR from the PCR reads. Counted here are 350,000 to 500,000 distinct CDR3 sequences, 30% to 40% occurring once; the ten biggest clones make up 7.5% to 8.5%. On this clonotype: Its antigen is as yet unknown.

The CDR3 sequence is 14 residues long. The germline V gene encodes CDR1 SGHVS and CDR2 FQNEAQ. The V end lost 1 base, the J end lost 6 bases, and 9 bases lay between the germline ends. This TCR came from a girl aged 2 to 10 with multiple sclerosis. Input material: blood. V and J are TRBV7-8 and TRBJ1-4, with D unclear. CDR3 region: CASSLGRDDEKLFF. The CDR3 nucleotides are TGTGCCAGCAGCTTAGGAAGGGATGATGAAAAACTGTTTTTT.